These 13 T cell receptor beta chains originate from one sample sequenced in a study of cytomegalovirus exposure and HLA in healthy donors. It was with 60 Vbeta and 13 Jbeta primers that the PCR ran. The table came from immunoSEQ multiplex PCR; TCRdb's copy has only in-frame clones and leaves some out. The sample holds 85,000 to 100,000 clones, 64% seen once. The sequencing sample was made of PBMCs. All receptors derive from a human donor in good health.

V usage is TRBV7-2 and J usage is TRBJ2-1; TRBD2 might be the D (7 bases). The CDR3 totals 15 residues. Germline CDR1 reads SGHTA; CDR2 reads FQGNSA. V shed 5 bases and J shed 8 bases, with 19 bases lying between them. CDR3 coding DNA: TGTGCCAGCAGCATCACTCTAGGGAGGGGGGATGAGCAGTTCTTC. This sequence encodes CASSITLGRGDEQFF.

The table lists this clone with a count of one. The chain has TRBV13 and TRBJ2-7, with D tentatively TRBD2 (6 bases). The germline V gene has CDR1 PRHDT and CDR2 FYEKMQ (reference sequence). CDR3 length: 15 amino acids. With 6 bases removed from V and 0 bases from J, the gap between germline ends came to 15 bases. The CDR3 loop is CASSPSRGNSYEQYF. DNA of the CDR3: TGTGCCAGCAGTCCGTCCCGGGGGAACTCCTACGAGCAGTACTTC.

This chain links TRBV5-1 with TRBJ1-2, with 9 nucleotides matching TRBD1. The CDR3 contains 13 residues. The germline CDR1 and CDR2 sequences are SGHRS and YFSETQ. After removal of 4 bases from V and 8 bases from J, the junction contained 6 bases not matched to a gene. The CDR3 bases are TGCGCCAGCAGCGGGGGGACAGGGTACGGCTACACCTTC. Its translation: CASSGGTGYGYTF.

This clone has only a few counts. This chain joins TRBV23-1 and TRBJ1-5, with 10 bases aligning to TRBD1. TRBV23-1 is noted as an ORF with a role that remains uncertain. J was trimmed by 5 bases and V by 3 bases; bases with no gene match: 4. The CDR3 is made up of 15 amino acids. The DNA for the CDR3 is TGCGCCAGCAGTCACCTGGACAGGGGGTATCAGCCCCAGCATTTT. Amino acids: CASSHLDRGYQPQHF.

The rearrangement joins TRBV2 to TRBJ2-4, with 10 bases matching TRBD1. CDR1 SNHLY and CDR2 FYNNEI come from the germline V gene. J was trimmed by 0 bases and V by 6 bases; bases with no gene match: 14. The CDR3 is 19 amino acids. CDR3 nucleotides: TGTGCCAGCAGGCCCGGAGGGACAGGGGTTGTACTAGCCAAAAACATTCAGTACTTC. Translating gives CASRPGGTGVVLAKNIQYF.

The chain is built from TRBV5-4 and TRBJ2-7, with 10 positions matching TRBD1. There are 14 residues in the CDR3. Germline V gene data show CDR1 as SGHNT and CDR2 as YYREEE (reference sequence). V lost 6 bases to trimming and J lost 5 bases; unmatched junction nucleotides: 8. CDR3: CASTGTGVSDEQYF. The CDR3 region has the DNA TGTGCCAGCACCGGGACAGGGGTAAGCGACGAGCAGTACTTC.

In this sample, this clone turned up a few times. The chain has TRBV6-4 and TRBJ2-2; the match to TRBD2 covers 11 bases. The germline V gene encodes CDR1 MRHNA and CDR2 SNTAGT. The CDR3 is 16 amino acids. V was pared by 6 bases and J by 0 bases, with 3 bases of the junction left unmatched. The chain's CDR3 is CASSMTSGANTGELFF. The CDR3 coding sequence is TGTGCCAGCAGCATGACTAGCGGGGCGAACACCGGGGAGCTGTTTTTT.

This chain joins TRBV18 and TRBJ2-1, with D possibly matching TRBD1 (6 bases). Germline V gene data show CDR1 as KGHSH and CDR2 as LQKENI. CDR3 size: 15 residues. The V end was cut by 0 bases, the J end by 0 bases, with 6 bases between. The CDR3 DNA follows: TGTGCCAGCTCACCACCGGGGGCCTCCTACAATGAGCAGTTCTTC. Amino acid sequence: CASSPPGASYNEQFF.

The J gene is TRBJ1-4, the V gene TRBV11-3, with 7 bases aligning to TRBD1. The J segment lost 10 bases and the V segment lost 5 bases, leaving 7 bases of the junction unmatched. Per the germline V gene, CDR1 is SGHNT and CDR2 is YENEEA. The CDR3 length is 13 residues. CDR3 in DNA: TGTGCCAGCAGCCTCGGACAGGAGGGAAAACTGTTTTTT. Translation gives CASSLGQEGKLFF.

The chain has TRBV5-1 and TRBJ2-3; D gene uncertain. Germline CDR1 SGHRS, CDR2 YFSETQ. There are 15 residues in the CDR3. The V end was cut by 4 bases, the J end by 2 bases, with 14 bases between. The CDR3 reads CASSPRRPNTDTQYF. CDR3 coding DNA: TGCGCCAGCAGCCCGCGGAGACCAAACACAGATACGCAGTATTTT.

The chain couples TRBV5-6 to TRBJ1-6; 11 positions agree with TRBD1. V was pared by 0 bases and J by 7 bases, with 12 bases of the junction left unmatched. Germline V gene lookup returns CDR1 SGHDT and CDR2 YYEEEE. The CDR3 covers 19 residues. The CDR3 reads CASSLGGTGGNRGNSPLHF. The CDR3 nucleotides read TGTGCCAGCAGCTTGGGAGGGACAGGGGGAAATCGGGGGAATTCACCCCTCCACTTT.

This clone was seen only a few times. This chain links TRBV5-1 with TRBJ1-1; D might be TRBD1 (6 bases). This CDR3 region has 15 residues. Trimming removed 4 bases at V and 8 bases at J, with 21 bases between. Germline CDR1 and CDR2: SGHRS and YFSETQ. The CDR3 reads CASSPSTGISEEAFF. The CDR3 region has the DNA TGCGCCAGCAGCCCGAGCACAGGGATCTCTGAAGAAGCTTTCTTT.

This rearrangement joins TRBV30 to TRBJ1-5; 8 bases are a match to TRBD1. Trimming at V came to 1 base and at J to 11 bases, leaving 10 bases not matched to a gene. This CDR3 comprises 14 residues. Germline CDR1 GTSNPN, CDR2 SVGIG (reference sequence). CDR3 coding DNA: TGTGCCTGGAGTGGGGACAGGTACGTCATGACCCAGCATTTT. As protein: CAWSGDRYVMTQHF.